This T cell receptor beta chain was captured by sequencing in a study of vaccination effects on CD4 cells after COVID-19. Following a roughly 11-day culture, CD4+ T cells were purified. Vaccine administered to participants consisted of two doses of either BNT162b2 or mRNA-1273. With respect to this clone: Its target is unknown.

The CDR3 totals 15 residues. V lost 5 bases, J lost 3 bases, and 14 bases lay in between. CDR1 and CDR2 from the germline V gene are MNHEY and SMNVEV (reference sequence). TCRdb keeps only in-frame clones here, not all; method: immunoSEQ multiplex PCR. This sample yields about 71,000 clones, of which 65% to 80% are seen a single time; about 2.4% belongs to the top ten. The chain uses TRBV27 and TRBJ1-5, with a possible D match to TRBD1 (6 bases). The receptor's source is a human donor who received a COVID-19 vaccine. Material: CD4+ T cells from PBMCs cultured without peptide, obtained after COVID-19 vaccination. The CDR3 DNA reads TGTGCCAGCAGTAACATGGACAGACCCAATCAGCCCCAGCATTTT. This gives the protein CASSNMDRPNQPQHF.